One sample yielded the 19 T cell receptor beta chains listed below, sequenced in a study of blood T cell repertoires in COVID-19. The repertoire was sequenced with immunoSEQ multiplex PCR; TCRdb's copy has only in-frame clones and lacks some. This sample has 150,000 to 200,000 clones, with roughly 88% found just once. The sample comprised peripheral blood. The source of these receptors is an elderly man with COVID-19, enrolled during active disease.

This chain uses TRBV19 with TRBJ1-5, with 10 bases fitting TRBD1. In germline, CDR1 is LNHDA, CDR2 SQIVND (reference sequence). CDR3 length: 16 amino acids. Unmatched junction bases numbered 7, after V lost 6 bases and J lost 2 bases. CDR3 DNA sequence: TGTGCCAGTAGGGGGACAGGGGATGTAGGCAATCAGCCCCAGCATTTT. It translates to CASRGTGDVGNQPQHF.

This rearrangement joins TRBV5-1 to TRBJ2-5; TRBD1 aligns across 10 bases. Germline values: CDR1 SGHRS, CDR2 YFSETQ. The CDR3 runs to 14 residues. Losses at the gene ends were 3 bases for V and 4 bases for J; bases not matched to a gene: 3. This chain's CDR3 is CASSSTGGGETQYF. The CDR3 bases are TGCGCCAGCAGCTCGACAGGGGGCGGAGAGACCCAGTACTTC.

The chain has TRBV15 and TRBJ2-7, with D maybe TRBD1 (6 bases). There are 15 residues in the CDR3. V shed 7 bases and J shed 2 bases, with 18 bases lying between them. Looked up from germline, CDR1 is LNHNV and CDR2 is YYDKDF (reference sequence). The CDR3 reads CATTEGPDRTYEQYF. CDR3 bases: TGTGCCACCACAGAGGGTCCGGACAGAACCTACGAGCAGTACTTC.

The gene calls are TRBV5-4 and TRBJ2-5; 8 bases agree with TRBD1. The germline CDR1 and CDR2 sequences are SGHNT and YYREEE (reference sequence). After removal of 2 bases from V and 4 bases from J, the junction contained 4 bases not matched to a gene. The CDR3 is made up of 14 amino acids. CDR3 nucleotide sequence: TGTGCCAGCAGCTTACAACAGGGGGGAGAGACCCAGTACTTC. Its translation is CASSLQQGGETQYF. The entire variable domain, with the rest obtained from reference TRBV5-4 and TRBJ2-5, is as follows: ETGVTQSPTHLIKTRGQQVTLRCSSQSGHNTVSWYQQALGQGPQFIFQYYREEENGRGNFPPRFSGLQFPNYSSELNVNALELDDSALYLCASSLQQGGETQYFGPGTRLLVL.

This clone was seen a handful of times. Here the CDR3 DNA reads TGTGCCAGCAGTTCCGACATCTCTGGGGCCAACGTCCTGACTTTC. As protein: CASSSDISGANVLTF. The chain combines TRBV2 with TRBJ2-6; D ambiguous. Germline values: CDR1 SNHLY, CDR2 FYNNEI. The length of the CDR3 is 15 residues. The V and J ends lost 5 bases and 0 bases respectively, with 8 bases between them. The entire variable domain, with the rest obtained from reference TRBV2 and TRBJ2-6, is as follows: EPEVTQTPSHQVTQMGQEVILRCVPISNHLYFYWYRQILGQKVEFLVSFYNNEISEKSEIFDDQFSVERPDGSNFTLKIRSTKLEDSAMYFCASSSDISGANVLTFGAGSRLTVL.

The CDR3 DNA reads as TGCGCCAGCAGCCAGGCCGCGGGCACGTTCTATGGCTACACCTTC. Translation: CASSQAAGTFYGYTF. The rearrangement links TRBV5-1 to TRBJ1-2; D ambiguous. The CDR3 loop spans 15 amino acids. With 4 bases removed from V and 4 bases from J, the gap between germline ends came to 17 bases. Germline loops: CDR1 SGHRS, CDR2 YFSETQ. The full variable domain, its missing parts supplied by reference TRBV5-1 and TRBJ1-2, is KAGVTQTPRYLIKTRGQQVTLSCSPISGHRSVSWYQQTPGQGLQFLFEYFSETQRNKGNFPGRFSGRQFSNSRSEMNVSTLELGDSALYLCASSQAAGTFYGYTFGSGTRLTVV.

As for this clone: This sample also contains other DNA sequences that code for the same CDR3. J is TRBJ2-1 and V is TRBV5-4, with TRBD1 identical over 10 bases. The CDR3 contains 15 residues. Germline CDR1 reads SGHNT; CDR2 reads YYREEE (reference sequence). The trim removed 4 bases at V and 4 bases at J, leaving 5 bases unmatched. The CDR3 DNA reads as TGTGCCAGCAGCAGGGACAGGGGAACTTACAATGAGCAGTTCTTC. It yields the protein CASSRDRGTYNEQFF.

The genes are TRBV18 and TRBJ2-1, with D unclear. CDR1 is KGHSH and CDR2 is LQKENI in the germline V gene. The ends were cut back, 6 bases at V and 5 bases at J, with 5 bases in the middle. The CDR3 sequence is 11 residues long. The CDR3, as DNA: TGTGCCAGCTCCGGTGACAATGAGCAGTTCTTC. It translates to CASSGDNEQFF. Variable domain in full (rest from reference TRBV18 and TRBJ2-1): NAGVMQNPRHLVRRRGQEARLRCSPMKGHSHVYWYRQLPEEGLKFMVYLQKENIIDESGMPKERFSAEFPKEGPSILRIQQVVRGDSAAYFCASSGDNEQFFGPGTRLTVL.

This rearrangement joins TRBV3-1 (or the pseudogene TRBV3-2) to TRBJ1-1; D remains ambiguous. The germline CDR1 and CDR2 sequences are LGHDT and YNNKEL (reference sequence). Between the trimmed V and J ends, which lost 1 base and 6 bases, there was a span of 15 bases. This CDR3 is built from 15 residues. The CDR3 protein is CASSQGPGIRAEAFF. CDR3 nucleotides: TGTGCCAGCAGCCAAGGACCGGGGATTAGGGCTGAAGCTTTCTTT.

The V and J genes are TRBV2 and TRBJ2-3, with a tentative D call TRBD1 (6 bases). Germline CDR1 is SNHLY and CDR2 is FYNNEI. The V end was cut by 4 bases, the J end by 6 bases, with 11 bases between. CDR3 length: 13 amino acids. CDR3 protein: CASSGTRGDTQYF. The DNA for the CDR3 is TGTGCCAGCAGTGGGACCAGGGGTGATACGCAGTATTTT. Full variable domain (rest looked up from reference TRBV2 and TRBJ2-3): EPEVTQTPSHQVTQMGQEVILRCVPISNHLYFYWYRQILGQKVEFLVSFYNNEISEKSEIFDDQFSVERPDGSNFTLKIRSTKLEDSAMYFCASSGTRGDTQYFGPGTRLTVL.

The chain recombines TRBV10-2 with TRBJ1-4, with 7 nucleotides matching TRBD1. With V trimmed by 3 bases and J by 7 bases, 5 bases remained unmatched. Germline V gene data show CDR1 as WSHSY and CDR2 as SAAADI. This CDR3 region has 14 residues. The CDR3 DNA reads as TGCGCCAGCAGTGAAGGGGGCAGGGGTGAAAAACTGTTTTTT. As protein: CASSEGGRGEKLFF.

V and J are TRBV2 and TRBJ1-6, with D possibly TRBD1 on 6 matching bases. The V end lost 6 bases, the J end lost 8 bases, and 11 bases lay between the germline ends. The CDR3 length is 13 residues. The V gene's germline CDR1 is SNHLY and CDR2 FYNNEI. This CDR3 is CASRDSADSPLHF. DNA for the CDR3: TGTGCCAGCAGGGACAGTGCTGATTCACCCCTCCACTTT.

This clone appeared once. This chain links TRBV7-2 with TRBJ2-1, with 7 bases that match TRBD2. The V gene's germline CDR1 is SGHTA and CDR2 FQGNSA. The ends lost 5 bases at V and 3 bases at J; junction bases unmatched: 7. This CDR3 spans 15 amino acids. CDR3 sequence reads: CASSRTRFVYNEQFF. The CDR3 bases are TGTGCCAGCAGCCGGACTAGGTTCGTCTACAATGAGCAGTTCTTC.

On this clone: Other DNA sequences of this sample code for an identical CDR3. V and J are TRBV15 and TRBJ1-1, with TRBD1 identical over 11 bases. The CDR3 contains 14 residues. The V segment lost 3 bases and the J segment 4 bases; nucleotides outside the gene matches: 1. CDR1 is LNHNV, CDR2 YYDKDF, per germline (reference sequence). The CDR3 DNA reads as TGTGCCACCAGCAGGGGGACAGGGGGCACTGAAGCTTTCTTT. Encoded protein: CATSRGTGGTEAFF. Combining the CDR3 with reference TRBV15 and TRBJ1-1 gives the whole variable domain DAMVIQNPRYQVTQFGKPVTLSCSQTLNHNVMYWYQQKSSQAPKLLFHYYDKDFNNEADTPDNFQSRRPNTSFCFLDIRSPGLGDTAMYLCATSRGTGGTEAFFGQGTRLTVV.

This sequence joins TRBV7-8 and TRBJ2-7, with D perhaps TRBD1 (5 bases). The V end lost 6 bases, the J end lost 3 bases, and 12 bases lay between the germline ends. The germline V gene encodes CDR1 SGHVS and CDR2 FQNEAQ. The CDR3 totals 13 residues. CDR3 DNA sequence: TGTGCCAGCAGACCCAATACAGGCTACGAGCAGTACTTC. Its translation: CASRPNTGYEQYF. The complete variable domain, with remaining parts taken from reference TRBV7-8 and TRBJ2-7, reads GAGVSQSPRYKVAKRGQDVALRCDPISGHVSLFWYQQALGQGPEFLTYFQNEAQLDKSGLPSDRFFAERPEGSVSTLKIQRTQQEDSAVYLCASRPNTGYEQYFGPGTRLTVT.

V usage is TRBV6-1 and J usage is TRBJ1-1; 9 bases are a match to TRBD1. The length of the CDR3 is 14 residues. Germline V gene lookup returns CDR1 MNHNS and CDR2 SASEGT. Trimming removed 6 bases from V and 2 bases from J; junction bases left unmatched: 4. Written as DNA, the CDR3 is TGTGCCAGCAGAGGACAGGGGATAAACACTGAAGCTTTCTTT. As protein: CASRGQGINTEAFF.

This clone was seen more than once but under ten times. The rearrangement joins TRBV2 to TRBJ1-5; a possible D gene is TRBD1 (6 bases). The CDR3 runs to 13 residues. The ends were cut back, 4 bases at V and 2 bases at J, with 6 bases in the middle. Germline CDR1 is SNHLY and CDR2 is FYNNEI. The CDR3: CASSGQGNQPQHF. The CDR3 nucleotides read TGTGCCAGCAGTGGACAGGGCAATCAGCCCCAGCATTTT.

In this sample, this clone turned up a few times. V gene TRBV7-2 combines with J gene TRBJ1-5, with D unresolved. From germline, CDR1 is SGHTA and CDR2 FQGNSA. Trimming removed 2 bases from V and 0 bases from J, with 8 bases in between. CDR3 length: 15 residues. CDR3 coding DNA: TGTGCCAGCAGCTTACGAGCAAGTAGCAATCAGCCCCAGCATTTT. It encodes CASSLRASSNQPQHF. Full variable domain (missing parts from reference TRBV7-2 and TRBJ1-5): GAGVSQSPSNKVTEKGKDVELRCDPISGHTALYWYRQSLGQGLEFLIYFQGNSAPDKSGLPSDRFSAERTGGSVSTLTIQRTQQEDSAVYLCASSLRASSNQPQHFGDGTRLSIL.

This rearrangement joins TRBV5-6 to TRBJ2-1; 11 nucleotides agree with TRBD2. There are 15 residues in the CDR3. CDR1 is SGHDT and CDR2 is YYEEEE in the germline V gene. V was pared by 6 bases and J by 3 bases, with 5 bases of the junction left unmatched. The chain's CDR3 is CASTSTSGDYNEQFF. In DNA form, the CDR3 reads TGTGCCAGCACCTCGACTAGCGGGGACTACAATGAGCAGTTCTTC.